This TCR beta chain was found in a study of beta chain features in type 1 diabetes. Study-wide results and limits: The VDJ junctions of type 1 diabetes patients carried fewer insertions and more deletions.

Expressed TCRB transcripts were sequenced because the entire RNA isolate underwent reverse transcription. Sequenced by immunoSEQ multiplex PCR; TCRdb stores in-frame clones only, minus some. The table has 850,000 to 900,000 clones, 15% to 20% seen once. A single heparinised draw of roughly 110 mL on average was taken per donor. Only a few counts were recorded for this clone. What it recognizes is unknown. Per germline, CDR1 SEHNR and CDR2 FQNEAQ (reference sequence). This CDR3 region has 12 residues. V was cut by 0 bases and J by 10 bases, with 9 bases left in between. The sequence was collected from a woman aged 18-29 years in good health. The sequenced material came from naive CD4+ T cells from blood. This rearrangement joins TRBV7-9 to TRBJ1-1; D is undetermined. The CDR3 sequence: CASSLAHAGAFF. The CDR3 nucleotides read TGTGCCAGCAGCTTAGCACACGCGGGAGCTTTCTTT.